This TCR beta chain was sequenced for a study of cytomegalovirus exposure and HLA in healthy donors. Findings and limits, study-wide: Analysis was carried out at a later point, and it linked a missense DCLRE1C variant to TCR beta V- and J-gene trimming. Cytomegalovirus association was assigned to over 150 TCR beta chains. Most likely, a cluster of highly shared sequence variants arose as a sequencing artifact.

Points on this clone: Its matching antigen is unknown.

Nominally healthy donors were sampled, though unrecorded immune exposures were likely. 60 Vbeta and 13 Jbeta primers were used in PCR. Only in-frame clones appear in the TCRdb table, and some are missing; sequencing was by immunoSEQ multiplex PCR. The profile shows around 150,000 clones, about 80% of them singletons. Germline V gene sequence: CDR1 SGHTA, CDR2 FQGTGA. There are 14 residues in the CDR3. V gave up 5 bases and J gave up 0 bases, with 10 bases separating them. The sequence was obtained from a woman in her forties in good health and CMV-seronegative. Sample: PBMCs. This chain uses TRBV7-3 with TRBJ1-1; D remains unclear. CDR3 amino acids: CASSPRRLNTEAFF. The CDR3 DNA sequence: TGTGCCAGCAGCCCCCGCAGGTTGAACACTGAAGCTTTCTTT.